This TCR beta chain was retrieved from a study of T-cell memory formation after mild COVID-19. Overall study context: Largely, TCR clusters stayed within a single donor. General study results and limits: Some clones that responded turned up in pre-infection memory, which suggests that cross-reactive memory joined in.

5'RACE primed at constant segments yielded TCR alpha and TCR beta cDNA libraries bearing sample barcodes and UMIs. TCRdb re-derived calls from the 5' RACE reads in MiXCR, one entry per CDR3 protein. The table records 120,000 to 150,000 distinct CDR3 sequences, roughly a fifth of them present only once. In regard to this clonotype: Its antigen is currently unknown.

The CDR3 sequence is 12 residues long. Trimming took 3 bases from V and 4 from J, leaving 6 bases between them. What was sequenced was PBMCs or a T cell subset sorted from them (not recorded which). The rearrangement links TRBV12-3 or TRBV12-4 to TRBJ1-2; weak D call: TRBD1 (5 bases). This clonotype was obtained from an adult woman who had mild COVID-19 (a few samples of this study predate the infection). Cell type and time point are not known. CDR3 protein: CASSLTVYGYTF. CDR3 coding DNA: TGTGCCAGCAGTTTGACAGTCTATGGCTACACCTTC.